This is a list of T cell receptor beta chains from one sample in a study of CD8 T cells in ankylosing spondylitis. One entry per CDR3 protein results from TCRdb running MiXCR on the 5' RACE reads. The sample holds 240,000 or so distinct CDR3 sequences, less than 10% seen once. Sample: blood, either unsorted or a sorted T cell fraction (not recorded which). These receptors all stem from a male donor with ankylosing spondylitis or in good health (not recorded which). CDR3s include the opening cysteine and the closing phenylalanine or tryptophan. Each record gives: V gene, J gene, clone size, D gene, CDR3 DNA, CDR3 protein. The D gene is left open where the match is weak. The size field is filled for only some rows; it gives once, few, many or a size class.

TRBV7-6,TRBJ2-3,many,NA,TGTGCCAGCAGCCGGAGGGACAGCCGCACAGATACGCAGTATTTT,CASSRRDSRTDTQYF
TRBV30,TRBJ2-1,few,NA,TGTGCCTGGACCTTCGGACGGCTCTCCTACAATGAGCAGTTCTTC,CAWTFGRLSYNEQFF
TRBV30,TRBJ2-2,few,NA,TGTGCCTGGAGTTCTGGGGACACCGGGGAGCTGTTTTTT,CAWSSGDTGELFF
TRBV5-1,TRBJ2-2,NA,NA,TGCGCCAGCAGCTCCCCCTGGGAGCTGTTTTTT,CASSSPWELFF
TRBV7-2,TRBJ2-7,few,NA,TGTGCCAGCAGCTTAGGGGACAAGAAGTATTACGAGCAGTACTTC,CASSLGDKKYYEQYF
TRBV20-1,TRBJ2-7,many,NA,TGCAGTGCTAGAGATTGGGCGGGGAGCTCCTACGAGCAGTACTTC,CSARDWAGSSYEQYF
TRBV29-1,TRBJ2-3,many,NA,TGCAGCGTTGTCTTCCAGTTTACAGATACGCAGTATTTT,CSVVFQFTDTQYF
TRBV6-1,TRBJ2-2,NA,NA,TGTGCCAGCAGCTCCCCAGGGCGGCGGGGTTATACCGGGGAGCTGTTTTTT,CASSSPGRRGYTGELFF
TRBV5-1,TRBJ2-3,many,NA,TGCGCCAGCCGGGGACGTGGAGCTAGCACAGATACGCAGTATTTT,CASRGRGASTDTQYF
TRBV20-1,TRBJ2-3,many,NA,TGCAGTGCTCCTCTAGAGAGGTGGACAGATACGCAGTATTTT,CSAPLERWTDTQYF
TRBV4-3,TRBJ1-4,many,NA,TGCGCCAGCAGCCAAGATCGCCAGGTCAGGGAAAAACTGTTTTTT,CASSQDRQVREKLFF
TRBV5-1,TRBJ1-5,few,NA,TGCGCCAGCAGCTTGGATACAGGGATTGAGCAGCCCCAGCATTTT,CASSLDTGIEQPQHF
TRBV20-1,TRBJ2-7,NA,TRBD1,TGCAGTGCTAGTGACCGGGACAGGGGCCACGAGCAGTACTTC,CSASDRDRGHEQYF
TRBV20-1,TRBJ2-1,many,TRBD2,TGCAGTGCTTGGTCGGGGGGCAATGAGCAGTTCTTC,CSAWSGGNEQFF
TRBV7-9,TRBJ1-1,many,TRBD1,TGTGCCAGCAGCTTAGTCGGGACAGGGAGCACTGAAGCTTTCTTT,CASSLVGTGSTEAFF
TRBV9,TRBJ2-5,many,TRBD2,TGTGCCAGCAGCGTATCTCCTCTAGCGGGGAGCCAAGAGACCCAGTACTTC,CASSVSPLAGSQETQYF
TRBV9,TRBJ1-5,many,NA,TGTGCCAGCAGCGTAGGGGATCTTAGCAATCAGCCCCAGCATTTT,CASSVGDLSNQPQHF
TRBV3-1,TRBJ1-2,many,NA,TGTGCCAGCAGCCAGGGGGCTGGCTACACCTTC,CASSQGAGYTF
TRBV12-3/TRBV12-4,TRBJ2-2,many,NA,TGTGCCAGCAGTTTCTCGGAGCCGACGAACACCGGGGAGCTGTTTTTT,CASSFSEPTNTGELFF
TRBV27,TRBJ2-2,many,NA,TGTGCCAGCAGTTTCCTCACCGGGGAGCTGTTTTTT,CASSFLTGELFF
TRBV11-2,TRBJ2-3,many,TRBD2,TGTGCCAGCAGCGCAATACTAGCGGGAGATGCAGATACGCAGTATTTT,CASSAILAGDADTQYF
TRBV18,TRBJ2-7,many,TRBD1,TGTGCCAGCTCACCACGGGACAGGGTGTACGAGCAGTACTTC,CASSPRDRVYEQYF
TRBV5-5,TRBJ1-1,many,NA,TGTGCCAGCAGCCGGACGGCCCCTTGGCGGAACACTGAAGCTTTCTTT,CASSRTAPWRNTEAFF
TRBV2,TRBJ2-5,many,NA,TGTGCCAGCAGTGAAGCGCGGCGGGGAGAGACCCAGTACTTC,CASSEARRGETQYF
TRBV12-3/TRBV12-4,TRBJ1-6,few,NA,TGTGCCAGCAGTTTGATGTCACTACGAAAGAGCTCCTATAATTCACCCCTCCACTTT,CASSLMSLRKSSYNSPLHF
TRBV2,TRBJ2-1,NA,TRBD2,TGTGCCAGCAGTTCCGGGACTAGCGGGAGTTTCAATGAGCAGTTCTTC,CASSSGTSGSFNEQFF
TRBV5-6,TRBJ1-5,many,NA,TGTGCCAGCAGCTCATTTAGCAATCAGCCCCAGCATTTT,CASSSFSNQPQHF
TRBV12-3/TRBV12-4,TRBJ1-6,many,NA,TGTGCCAGCAGTTCCGGGACTTCCGACCTCCACTTT,CASSSGTSDLHF
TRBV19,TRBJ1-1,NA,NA,TGTACCAGTAACGAGGGGAACACTGAAGCTTTCTTT,CTSNEGNTEAFF
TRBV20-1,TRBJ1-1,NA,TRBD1,TGCGGGGCCGGGACAGGGGGCTCGGTGACTGAAGCTTTCTTT,CGAGTGGSVTEAFF
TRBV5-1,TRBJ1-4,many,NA,TGCGCCAGCAGCTTGGGGCAGACTAATGAAAAACTGTTTTTT,CASSLGQTNEKLFF
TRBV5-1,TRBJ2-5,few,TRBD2,TGCGCCAGCAGCCCTCTGCGGGGGGAGCAGACCCAGTACTTC,CASSPLRGEQTQYF
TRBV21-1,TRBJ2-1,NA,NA,TGTGCCAGCAGCAAGACTGGGGCGGCGGGAGGCCCTCGCAATGAGCAGTTCTTC,CASSKTGAAGGPRNEQFF
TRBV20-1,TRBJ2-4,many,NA,TGCAGTGCTAGGACCGGAGGGGGAAACATTCAGTACTTC,CSARTGGGNIQYF
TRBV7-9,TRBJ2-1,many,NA,TGTGCCAGCAGCCGCGACCTACGGCGGTTCTTC,CASSRDLRRFF
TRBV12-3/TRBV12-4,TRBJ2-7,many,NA,TGTGCCAGCAGTTTAGGAGGGTTGCGCTACGAGCAGTACTTC,CASSLGGLRYEQYF
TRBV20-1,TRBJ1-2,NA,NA,TGCAGTGCTAGGGTTACCTGGACCGCGGCCGGGGATGGCTACACCTTC,CSARVTWTAAGDGYTF
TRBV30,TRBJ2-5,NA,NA,TGTGCCTGGAGATGGGGTATTGGAGAGACCCAGTACTTC,CAWRWGIGETQYF
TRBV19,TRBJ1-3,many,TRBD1,TGTGCCAGTAGGAGGACAGGGCTCTCTGGAAACACCATATATTTT,CASRRTGLSGNTIYF
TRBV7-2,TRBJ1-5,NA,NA,TGTGCCAGCAGCCCCACATGGGGGGCTGGTCAGCCCCAGCATTTT,CASSPTWGAGQPQHF
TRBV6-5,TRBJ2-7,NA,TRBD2,TGTGCCAGCAGTTACTCGAATGGGCAGGGAGGGTACGAGCAGTACTTC,CASSYSNGQGGYEQYF
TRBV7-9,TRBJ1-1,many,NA,TGTGCCAGCAGCTCCCAATCGATTAACACTGAAGCTTTCTTT,CASSSQSINTEAFF
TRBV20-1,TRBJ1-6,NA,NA,TGCAGTGCTAGAGATCCAAGGGGAGGGCGAAATTCACCCCTCCACTTT,CSARDPRGGRNSPLHF
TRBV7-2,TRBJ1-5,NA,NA,TGTGCCAGCAGCTCGCAGGGCAATCAGCCCCAGCATTTT,CASSSQGNQPQHF
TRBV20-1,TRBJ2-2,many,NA,TGCAGTGCTAGAGCCGGGGGGAACACCGGGGAGCTGTTTTTT,CSARAGGNTGELFF
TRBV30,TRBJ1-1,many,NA,TGTGCCTGGAAACTAGTGAACACTGAAGCTTTCTTT,CAWKLVNTEAFF
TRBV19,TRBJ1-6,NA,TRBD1,TGTGCCAGTACCCCGGACAGGGGGTCCTCACCCCTCCACTTT,CASTPDRGSSPLHF
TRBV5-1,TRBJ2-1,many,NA,TGCGCCAGCAGCCCATTAGACAGAAACAATGAGCAGTTCTTC,CASSPLDRNNEQFF
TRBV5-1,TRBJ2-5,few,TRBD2,TGCGCCAGCAGACTAGCGGGGGGAGAGACCCAGTACTTC,CASRLAGGETQYF
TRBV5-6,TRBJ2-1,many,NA,TGTGCCAGCAAGTGGGGTGGAGAGCAGTTCTTC,CASKWGGEQFF
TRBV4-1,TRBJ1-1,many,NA,TGCGCCAGCAGCCTCGGCGGAGGGAGAGGGACTGAAGCTTTCTTT,CASSLGGGRGTEAFF
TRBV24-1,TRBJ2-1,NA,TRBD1,TGTGCCACCAGTGATTTGCCGGGACAGGGGGCGTCGGCGGAACCCTACAATGAGCAGTTCTTC,CATSDLPGQGASAEPYNEQFF
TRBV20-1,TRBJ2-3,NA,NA,TGCAGTGCTAGAGATCTCTCGGTCCCAGATACGCAGTATTTT,CSARDLSVPDTQYF
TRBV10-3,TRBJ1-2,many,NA,TGTGCCATCAGTGAGACAGGTAATAAGGATGGCTACACCTTC,CAISETGNKDGYTF
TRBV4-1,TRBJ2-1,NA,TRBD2,TGCGCCAGCAGCCAAGATGGCGGGAGGGGAAATGAGCAGTTCTTC,CASSQDGGRGNEQFF
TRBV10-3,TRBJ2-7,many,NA,TGTGCCATCAGTGTGGCGGCACACTACGAGCAGTACTTC,CAISVAAHYEQYF
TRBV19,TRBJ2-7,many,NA,TGTGCCAGTAGTAGCGGCTTCACCTACGAGCAGTACTTC,CASSSGFTYEQYF
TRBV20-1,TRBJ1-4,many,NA,TGCAGTGCTAGAGCTCTCGGAGGGGGAACTAATGAAAAACTGTTTTTT,CSARALGGGTNEKLFF
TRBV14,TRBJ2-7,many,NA,TGTGCCAGCAGCCAAGATAAGGTACAGCCCTACGAGCAGTACTTC,CASSQDKVQPYEQYF
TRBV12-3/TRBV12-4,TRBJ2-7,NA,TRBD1,TGTGCCAGCATGTCCCGGGACAGGGGCTCCTACGAGCAGTACTTC,CASMSRDRGSYEQYF